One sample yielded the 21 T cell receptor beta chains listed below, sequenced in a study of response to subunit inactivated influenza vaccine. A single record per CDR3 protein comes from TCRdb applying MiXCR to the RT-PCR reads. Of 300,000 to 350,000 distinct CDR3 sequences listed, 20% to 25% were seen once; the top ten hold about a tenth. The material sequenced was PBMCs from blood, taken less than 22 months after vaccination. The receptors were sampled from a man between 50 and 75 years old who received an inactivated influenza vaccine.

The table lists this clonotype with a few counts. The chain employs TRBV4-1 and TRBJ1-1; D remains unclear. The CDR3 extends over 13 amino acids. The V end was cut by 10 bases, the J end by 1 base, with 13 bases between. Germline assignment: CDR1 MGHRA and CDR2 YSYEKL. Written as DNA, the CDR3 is TGCGCCACCTCCGGGTGGGGGAACACTGAAGCTTTCTTT. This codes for CATSGWGNTEAFF.

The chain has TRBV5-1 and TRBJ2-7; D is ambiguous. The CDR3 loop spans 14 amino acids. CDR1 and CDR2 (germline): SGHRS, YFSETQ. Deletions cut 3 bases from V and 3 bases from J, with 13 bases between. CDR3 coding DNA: TGCGCCAGCAGCTCCTCAGCACTCAACTACGAGCAGTACTTC. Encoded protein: CASSSSALNYEQYF.

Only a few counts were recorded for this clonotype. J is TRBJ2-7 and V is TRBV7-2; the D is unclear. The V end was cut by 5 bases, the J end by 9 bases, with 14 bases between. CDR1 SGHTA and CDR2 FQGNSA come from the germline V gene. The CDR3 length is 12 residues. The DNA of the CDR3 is TGTGCCAGCAGCCCGGACCCTCCGGGGCAGTACTTC. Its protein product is CASSPDPPGQYF. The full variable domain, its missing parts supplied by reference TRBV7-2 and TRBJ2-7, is GAGVSQSPSNKVTEKGKDVELRCDPISGHTALYWYRQSLGQGLEFLIYFQGNSAPDKSGLPSDRFSAERTGGSVSTLTIQRTQQEDSAVYLCASSPDPPGQYFGPGTRLTVT.

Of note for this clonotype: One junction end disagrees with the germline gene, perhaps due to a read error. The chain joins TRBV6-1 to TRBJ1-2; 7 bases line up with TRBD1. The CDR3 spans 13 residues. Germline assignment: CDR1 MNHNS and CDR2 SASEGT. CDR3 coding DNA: TGTGCCAGCAGGGAAGGGGGCTTGCGGGGCTACACCTTC. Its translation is CASREGGLRGYTF.

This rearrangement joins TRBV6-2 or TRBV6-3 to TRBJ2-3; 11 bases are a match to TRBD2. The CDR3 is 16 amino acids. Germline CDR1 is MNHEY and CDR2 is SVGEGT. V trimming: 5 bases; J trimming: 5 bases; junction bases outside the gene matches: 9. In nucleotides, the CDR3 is TGTGCCAGCAGTGGGCATAGCGGGAGGGCCGGAGATACGCAGTATTTT. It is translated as CASSGHSGRAGDTQYF.

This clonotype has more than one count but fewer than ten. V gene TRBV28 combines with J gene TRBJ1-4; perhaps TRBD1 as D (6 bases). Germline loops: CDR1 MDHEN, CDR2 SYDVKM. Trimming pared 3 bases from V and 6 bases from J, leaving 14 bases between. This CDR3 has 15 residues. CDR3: CASSLDLGTHEKLFF. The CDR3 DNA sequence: TGTGCCAGCAGTTTGGATTTAGGGACACATGAAAAACTGTTTTTT.

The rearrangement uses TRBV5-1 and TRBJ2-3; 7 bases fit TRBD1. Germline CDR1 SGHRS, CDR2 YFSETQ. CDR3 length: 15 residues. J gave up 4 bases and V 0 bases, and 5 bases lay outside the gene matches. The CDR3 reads CASSLEGGNPDTQYF. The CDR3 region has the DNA TGCGCCAGCAGCTTGGAAGGGGGCAACCCAGATACGCAGTATTTT.

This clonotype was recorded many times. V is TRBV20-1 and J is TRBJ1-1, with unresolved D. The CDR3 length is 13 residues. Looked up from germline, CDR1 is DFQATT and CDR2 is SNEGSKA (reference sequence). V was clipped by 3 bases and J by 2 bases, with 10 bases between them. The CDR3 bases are TGCAGTGCTAGGATAACAGCTAACACTGAAGCTTTCTTT. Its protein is CSARITANTEAFF.

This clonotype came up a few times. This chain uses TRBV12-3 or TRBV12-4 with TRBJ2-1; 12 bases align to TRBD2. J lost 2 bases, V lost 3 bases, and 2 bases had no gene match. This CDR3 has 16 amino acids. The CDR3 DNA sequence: TGTGCCAGCAGTTTGAGGACTAGCGGGACCTACAATGAGCAGTTCTTC. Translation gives CASSLRTSGTYNEQFF.

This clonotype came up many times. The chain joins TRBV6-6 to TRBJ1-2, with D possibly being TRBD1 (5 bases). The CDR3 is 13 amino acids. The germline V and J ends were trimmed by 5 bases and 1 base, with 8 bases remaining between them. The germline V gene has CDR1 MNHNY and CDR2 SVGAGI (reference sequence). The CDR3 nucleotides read TGTGCCAGCAGTCCGACAGTTAACTATGGCTACACCTTC. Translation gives CASSPTVNYGYTF.

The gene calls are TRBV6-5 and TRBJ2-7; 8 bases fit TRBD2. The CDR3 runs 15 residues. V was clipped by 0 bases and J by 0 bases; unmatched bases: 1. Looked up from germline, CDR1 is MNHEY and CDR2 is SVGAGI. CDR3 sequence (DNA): TGTGCCAGCAGTTACTCGGCGGGAGGCTCCTACGAGCAGTACTTC. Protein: CASSYSAGGSYEQYF.

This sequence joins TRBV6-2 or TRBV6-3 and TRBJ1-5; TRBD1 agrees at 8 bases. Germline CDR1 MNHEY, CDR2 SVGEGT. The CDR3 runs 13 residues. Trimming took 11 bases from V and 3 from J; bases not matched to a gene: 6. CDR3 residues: CAGGQAINQPQHF. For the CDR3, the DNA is TGTGCCGGGGGACAGGCGATCAATCAGCCCCAGCATTTT.

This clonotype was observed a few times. This chain's CDR3 is CASSHFTGNTEAFF. The CDR3 coding sequence is TGCGCCAGCAGCCATTTTACAGGTAACACTGAAGCTTTCTTT. The chain combines TRBV4-1 with TRBJ1-1, with a tentative D call TRBD1 (5 bases). From germline, CDR1 is MGHRA and CDR2 YSYEKL. The CDR3 is 14 residues long. Trimming took 3 bases from V and 2 from J, leaving 10 bases between them.

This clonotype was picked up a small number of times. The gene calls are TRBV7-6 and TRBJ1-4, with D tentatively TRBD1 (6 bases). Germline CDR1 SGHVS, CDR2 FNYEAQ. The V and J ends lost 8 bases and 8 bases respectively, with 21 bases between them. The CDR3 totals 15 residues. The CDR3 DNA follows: TGTGCCAGCGGGGGCCAGACACTTGGACGAGAAAAACTGTTTTTT. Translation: CASGGQTLGREKLFF.

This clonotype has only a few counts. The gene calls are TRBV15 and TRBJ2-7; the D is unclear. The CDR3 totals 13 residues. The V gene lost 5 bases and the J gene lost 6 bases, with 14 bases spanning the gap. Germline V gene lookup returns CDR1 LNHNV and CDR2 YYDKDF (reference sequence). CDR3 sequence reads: CATSWGPDVEQYF. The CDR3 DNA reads TGTGCCACCAGCTGGGGTCCGGATGTCGAGCAGTACTTC.

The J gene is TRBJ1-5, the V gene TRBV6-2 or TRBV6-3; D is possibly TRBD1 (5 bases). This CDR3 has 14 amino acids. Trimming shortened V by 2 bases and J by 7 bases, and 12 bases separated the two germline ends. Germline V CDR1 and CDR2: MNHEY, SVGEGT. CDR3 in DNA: TGTGCCAGCAGTTACGTGGCAGGGTCCCAGCCCCAGCATTTT. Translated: CASSYVAGSQPQHF.

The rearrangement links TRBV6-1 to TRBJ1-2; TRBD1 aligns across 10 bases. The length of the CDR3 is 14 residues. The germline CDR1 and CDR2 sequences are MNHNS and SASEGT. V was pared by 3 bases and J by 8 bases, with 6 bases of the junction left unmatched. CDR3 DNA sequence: TGTGCCAGCAGTGACCGGGACAGGGGCGACGGCTACACCTTC. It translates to CASSDRDRGDGYTF.

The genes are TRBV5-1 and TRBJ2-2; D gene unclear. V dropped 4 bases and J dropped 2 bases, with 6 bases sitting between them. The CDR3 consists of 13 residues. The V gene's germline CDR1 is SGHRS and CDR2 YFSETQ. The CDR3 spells CASSSYNTGELFF. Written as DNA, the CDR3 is TGCGCCAGCAGCAGTTATAACACCGGGGAGCTGTTTTTT.

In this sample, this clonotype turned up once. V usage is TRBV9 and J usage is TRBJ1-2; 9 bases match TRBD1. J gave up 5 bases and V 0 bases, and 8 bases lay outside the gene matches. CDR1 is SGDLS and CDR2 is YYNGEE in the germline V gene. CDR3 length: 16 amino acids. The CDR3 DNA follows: TGTGCCAGCAGCGTAGGGGACAGGGCCCTCTTTTATGGCTACACCTTC. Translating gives CASSVGDRALFYGYTF.

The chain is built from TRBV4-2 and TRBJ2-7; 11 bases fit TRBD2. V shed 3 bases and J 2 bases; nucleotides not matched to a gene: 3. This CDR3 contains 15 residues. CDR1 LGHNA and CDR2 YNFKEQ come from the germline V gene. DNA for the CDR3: TGTGCCAGCAGCCATCCTAGCGGGAGGACCTACGAGCAGTACTTC. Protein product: CASSHPSGRTYEQYF.

CDR3: CASSDHRANYGYTF. The CDR3 nucleotides are TGTGCCAGCAGTGACCACAGAGCTAACTATGGCTACACCTTC. The chain links TRBV6-1 to TRBJ1-2; D is uncertain. The CDR3 runs to 14 residues. The V gene lost 3 bases and the J gene lost 0 bases, with 8 bases spanning the gap. Germline V gene lookup returns CDR1 MNHNS and CDR2 SASEGT.